This T cell receptor beta chain was profiled in a study of cytomegalovirus exposure and HLA in healthy donors. Study background: Unique TCR beta sequences numbering over 100 million came from approximately 180 million T cells in an earlier analysis. Notes on the study in general: Most observed TCR sequences were rare, whereas some public TCRs were detected in many donors. Highly shared variants forming one cluster were likely a sequencing artifact.

Researchers ran the PCR with 60 Vbeta and 13 Jbeta primers. Some clones are missing from TCRdb's copy, which holds only in-frame ones; the method was immunoSEQ multiplex PCR. Here the sample spans approximately 180,000 clones, 78% being singletons. Points on this clone: Its cognate antigen is unknown.

CDR1 and CDR2 from the germline V gene are MNHEY and SVGAGI. Losses at the gene ends were 4 bases for V and 2 bases for J; bases not matched to a gene: 1. The CDR3 consists of 14 residues. The TCR originated in a woman in her forties or fifties in good health and CMV-seropositive. The sample comprised PBMCs. This chain uses TRBV6-5 with TRBJ1-5; 8 bases match TRBD1. In DNA, the CDR3 is TGTGCCAGCAGTTGGGGACAGGGCAATCAGCCCCAGCATTTT. Amino acids: CASSWGQGNQPQHF.